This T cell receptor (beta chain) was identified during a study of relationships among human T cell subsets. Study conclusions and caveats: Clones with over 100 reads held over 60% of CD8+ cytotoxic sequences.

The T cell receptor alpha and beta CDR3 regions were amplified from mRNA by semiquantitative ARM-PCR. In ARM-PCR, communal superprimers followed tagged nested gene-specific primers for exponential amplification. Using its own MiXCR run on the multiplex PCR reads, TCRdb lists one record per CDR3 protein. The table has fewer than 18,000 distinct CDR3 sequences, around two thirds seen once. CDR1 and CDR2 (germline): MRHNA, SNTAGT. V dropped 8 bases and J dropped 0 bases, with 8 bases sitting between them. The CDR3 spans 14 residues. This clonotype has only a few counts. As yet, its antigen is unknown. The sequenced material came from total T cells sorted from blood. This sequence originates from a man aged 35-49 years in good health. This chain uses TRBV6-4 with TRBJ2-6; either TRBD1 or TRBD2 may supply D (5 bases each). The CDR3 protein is CASGDGSGANVLTF. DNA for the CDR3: TGTGCCAGCGGGGACGGCTCTGGGGCCAACGTCCTGACTTTC.